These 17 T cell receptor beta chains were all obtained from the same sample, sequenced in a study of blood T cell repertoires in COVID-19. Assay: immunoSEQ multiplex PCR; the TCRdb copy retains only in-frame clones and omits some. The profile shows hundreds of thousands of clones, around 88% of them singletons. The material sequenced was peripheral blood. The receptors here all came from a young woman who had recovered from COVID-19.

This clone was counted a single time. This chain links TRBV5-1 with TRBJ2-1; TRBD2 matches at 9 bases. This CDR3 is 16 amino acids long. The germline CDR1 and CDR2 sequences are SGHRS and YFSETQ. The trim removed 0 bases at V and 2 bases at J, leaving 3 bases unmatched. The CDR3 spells CASSLDPSGTYNEQFF. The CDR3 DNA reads TGCGCCAGCAGCTTGGACCCTAGCGGGACCTACAATGAGCAGTTCTTC. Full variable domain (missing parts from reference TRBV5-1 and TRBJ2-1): KAGVTQTPRYLIKTRGQQVTLSCSPISGHRSVSWYQQTPGQGLQFLFEYFSETQRNKGNFPGRFSGRQFSNSRSEMNVSTLELGDSALYLCASSLDPSGTYNEQFFGPGTRLTVL.

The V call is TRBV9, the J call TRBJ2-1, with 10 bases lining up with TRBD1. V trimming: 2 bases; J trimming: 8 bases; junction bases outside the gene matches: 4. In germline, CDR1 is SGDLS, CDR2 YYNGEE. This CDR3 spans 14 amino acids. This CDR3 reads CASSVQTGGDEQFF. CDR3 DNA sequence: TGTGCCAGCAGCGTTCAGACAGGGGGCGATGAGCAGTTCTTC.

CDR3 residues: CASSNSGGAYNEQFF. DNA of the CDR3: TGTGCCAGCAGTAATAGCGGGGGGGCCTACAATGAGCAGTTCTTC. The chain employs TRBV6-2 or TRBV6-3 and TRBJ2-1, with 11 positions matching TRBD2. From germline, CDR1 is MNHEY and CDR2 SVGEGT. This CDR3 is 15 amino acids long. Unmatched junction bases numbered 2, after V lost 5 bases and J lost 2 bases.

CDR3 protein: CASSLQGTGGGQPQHF. The DNA for the CDR3 is TGTGCCAGCAGCCTACAGGGTACAGGTGGTGGCCAGCCCCAGCATTTT. The rearrangement links TRBV7-9 to TRBJ1-5, with D maybe TRBD1 (6 bases). CDR1 is SEHNR and CDR2 is FQNEAQ in the germline V gene (reference sequence). The V and J ends lost 5 bases and 7 bases respectively, with 21 bases between them. This CDR3 is 16 amino acids long.

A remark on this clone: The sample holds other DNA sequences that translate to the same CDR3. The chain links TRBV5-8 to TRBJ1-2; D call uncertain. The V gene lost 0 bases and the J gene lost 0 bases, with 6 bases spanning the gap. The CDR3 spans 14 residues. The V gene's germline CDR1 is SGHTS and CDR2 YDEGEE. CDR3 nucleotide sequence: TGTGCCAGCAGCTTGGTGCGCGCTAACTATGGCTACACCTTC. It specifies CASSLVRANYGYTF.

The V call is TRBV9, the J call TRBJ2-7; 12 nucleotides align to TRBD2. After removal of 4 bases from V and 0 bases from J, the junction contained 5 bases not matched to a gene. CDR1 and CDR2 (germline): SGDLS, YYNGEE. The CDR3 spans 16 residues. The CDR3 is CASSLGLAGSSYEQYF. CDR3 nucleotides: TGTGCCAGCAGCCTTGGACTAGCGGGGAGCTCCTACGAGCAGTACTTC.

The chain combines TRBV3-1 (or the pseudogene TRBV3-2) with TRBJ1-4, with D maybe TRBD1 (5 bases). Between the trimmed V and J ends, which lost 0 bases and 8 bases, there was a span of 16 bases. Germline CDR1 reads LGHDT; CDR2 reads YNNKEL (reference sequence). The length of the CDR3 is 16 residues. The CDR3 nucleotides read TGTGCCAGCAGCCAAGATGTAGGAGGGGCGCGAGAAAAACTGTTTTTT. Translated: CASSQDVGGAREKLFF.

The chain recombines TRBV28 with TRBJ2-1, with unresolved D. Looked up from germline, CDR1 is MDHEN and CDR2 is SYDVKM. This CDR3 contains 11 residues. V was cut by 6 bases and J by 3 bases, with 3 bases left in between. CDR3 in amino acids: CASSRYNEQFF. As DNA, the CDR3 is TGTGCCAGCAGCCGCTACAATGAGCAGTTCTTC.

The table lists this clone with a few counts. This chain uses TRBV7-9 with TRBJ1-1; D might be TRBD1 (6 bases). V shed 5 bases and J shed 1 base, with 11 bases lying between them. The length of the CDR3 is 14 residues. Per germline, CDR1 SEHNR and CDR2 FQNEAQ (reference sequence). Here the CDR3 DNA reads TGTGCCAGCAGCGCGACAGGTCGGAACACTGAAGCTTTCTTT. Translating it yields CASSATGRNTEAFF.

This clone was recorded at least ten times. As DNA, the CDR3 is TGTGCCAGCAGTCGACTAGCGGGGGCCTACTTCTACGAGCAGTACTTC. Its translation: CASSRLAGAYFYEQYF. The genes are TRBV6-6 and TRBJ2-7; 12 positions match TRBD2. CDR3 length: 16 residues. The germline V gene encodes CDR1 MNHNY and CDR2 SVGAGI (reference sequence). J gave up 3 bases and V 5 bases, and 8 bases lay outside the gene matches.

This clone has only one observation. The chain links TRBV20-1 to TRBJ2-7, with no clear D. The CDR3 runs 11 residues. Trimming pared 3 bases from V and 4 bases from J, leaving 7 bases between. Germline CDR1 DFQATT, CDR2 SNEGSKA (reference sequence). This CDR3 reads CSASTQYEQYF. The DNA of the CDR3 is TGCAGTGCTAGTACCCAGTACGAGCAGTACTTC.

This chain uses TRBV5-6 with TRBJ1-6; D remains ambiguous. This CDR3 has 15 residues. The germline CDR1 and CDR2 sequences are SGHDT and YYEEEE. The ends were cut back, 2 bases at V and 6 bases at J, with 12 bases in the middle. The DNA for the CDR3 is TGTGCCAGCAGCTTCACGCTCCAGTCTAATTCACCCCTCCACTTT. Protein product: CASSFTLQSNSPLHF.

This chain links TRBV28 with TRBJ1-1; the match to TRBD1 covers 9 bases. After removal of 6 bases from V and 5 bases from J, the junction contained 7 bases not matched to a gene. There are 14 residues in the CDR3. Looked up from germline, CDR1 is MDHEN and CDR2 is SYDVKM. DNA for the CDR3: TGTGCCAGCAGCCTGGACGGGACAGGGACTGAAGCTTTCTTT. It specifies CASSLDGTGTEAFF.

The DNA of the CDR3 is TGTGCCAGCAGCGTAACGGGTTCGGTGACTGAAGCTTTCTTT. Its translation is CASSVTGSVTEAFF. The V call is TRBV9, the J call TRBJ1-1; D ambiguous. CDR3 length equals 14 residues. The ends were cut back, 1 base at V and 5 bases at J, with 12 bases in the middle. Germline CDR1 SGDLS, CDR2 YYNGEE.

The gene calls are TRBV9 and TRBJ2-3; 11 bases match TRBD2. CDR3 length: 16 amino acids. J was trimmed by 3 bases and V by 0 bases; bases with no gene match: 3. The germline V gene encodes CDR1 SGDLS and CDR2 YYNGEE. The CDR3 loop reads CASSVDSSGGTDTQYF. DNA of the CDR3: TGTGCCAGCAGCGTAGATTCTAGCGGGGGGACAGATACGCAGTATTTT.

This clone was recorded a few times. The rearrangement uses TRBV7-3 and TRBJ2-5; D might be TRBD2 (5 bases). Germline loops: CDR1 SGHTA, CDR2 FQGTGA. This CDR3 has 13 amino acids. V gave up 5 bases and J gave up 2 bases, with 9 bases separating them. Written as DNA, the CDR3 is TGTGCCAGCAGCCCCGGGGAACAAGAGACCCAGTACTTC. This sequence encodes CASSPGEQETQYF.

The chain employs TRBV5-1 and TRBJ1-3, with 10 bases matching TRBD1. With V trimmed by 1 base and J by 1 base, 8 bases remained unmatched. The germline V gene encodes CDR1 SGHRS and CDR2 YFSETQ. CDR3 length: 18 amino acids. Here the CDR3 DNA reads TGCGCCAGCAGCTTGAAGACAGGGGGCCTCGGGTCTGGAAACACCATATATTTT. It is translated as CASSLKTGGLGSGNTIYF.